The 27 T cell receptor beta chains given below trace back to one sample, sequenced in a study of neurological immune-mediated disorders. TCRdb re-called the 5' RACE reads with MiXCR, one entry per CDR3 protein. The repertoire holds more than 75,000 distinct CDR3 sequences, about 5.5% seen once, with 2% to 2.5% in the top ten. The sample taken for sequencing was PBMCs. Every receptor here comes from a woman aged 25-40 years with multiple sclerosis.

This clonotype was found many times. This chain joins TRBV6-1 and TRBJ1-2, with a weak D call TRBD1 (5 bases). This CDR3 comprises 13 residues. CDR1 and CDR2 from the germline V gene are MNHNS and SASEGT. V shed 4 bases and J shed 4 bases, with 10 bases lying between them. Here the CDR3 reads CASSAQGSYGYTF. CDR3 nucleotides: TGTGCCAGCAGTGCTCAGGGTAGCTATGGCTACACCTTC.

This chain connects TRBV25-1 to TRBJ1-1; 9 positions agree with TRBD1. The V and J ends lost 1 base and 4 bases, in that order; junction bases with no gene match: 1. There are 14 residues in the CDR3. Germline V gene data show CDR1 as MGHDK and CDR2 as SYGVNS. DNA of the CDR3: TGTGCCAGCAGTGAATGGACAGGGGCCACTGAAGCTTTCTTT. Translating it yields CASSEWTGATEAFF.

This clonotype was counted many times. This chain's CDR3 is CSASTGNLYEQYF. In DNA form, the CDR3 reads TGCAGTGCTTCAACAGGGAACCTCTACGAGCAGTACTTC. The V and J genes are TRBV20-1 and TRBJ2-7, with D possibly being TRBD1 (6 bases). Trimming left V 5 bases short and J 3 bases short, with 14 bases between. The CDR3 runs to 13 residues. Germline loops: CDR1 DFQATT, CDR2 SNEGSKA (reference sequence).

This clonotype was picked up many times. This rearrangement joins TRBV2 to TRBJ1-3; D call uncertain. The CDR3 sequence is 15 residues long. CDR1 is SNHLY and CDR2 is FYNNEI in the germline V gene. Trimming took 5 bases from V and 0 from J, leaving 11 bases between them. Here the CDR3 reads CASSRRVLSGNTIYF. The DNA of the CDR3 is TGTGCCAGCAGTCGTCGGGTTCTCTCTGGAAACACCATATATTTT.

The genes are TRBV5-1 and TRBJ2-3; 12 bases match TRBD2. The germline V gene encodes CDR1 SGHRS and CDR2 YFSETQ. This CDR3 spans 16 amino acids. Trimming took 0 bases from V and 4 from J; bases not matched to a gene: 3. This CDR3 is CASSLEGTSGPDTQYF. In nucleotides, the CDR3 is TGCGCCAGCAGCTTGGAGGGGACTAGCGGGCCAGATACGCAGTATTTT.

V usage is TRBV20-1 and J usage is TRBJ2-3; perhaps TRBD2 as D (5 bases). There are 12 residues in the CDR3. Germline loops: CDR1 DFQATT, CDR2 SNEGSKA (reference sequence). V was cut by 3 bases and J by 3 bases, with 7 bases left in between. Here the CDR3 DNA reads TGCAGTGCTAGCGGGATGACAGATACGCAGTATTTT. Residues: CSASGMTDTQYF.

The chain joins TRBV6-5 to TRBJ2-4, with TRBD1 as a possible D gene (5 bases). V was shortened by 0 bases and J by 4 bases, with 10 bases between the two germline ends. The CDR3 covers 15 residues. Germline CDR1 MNHEY, CDR2 SVGAGI. CDR3 in amino acids: CASSYSRQSKNIQYF. CDR3 coding DNA: TGTGCCAGCAGTTACTCAAGACAGAGTAAAAACATTCAGTACTTC.

This clonotype was seen only a few times. The chain has TRBV20-1 and TRBJ1-4, with 7 bases lining up with TRBD1. V trimming: 5 bases; J trimming: 4 bases; junction bases outside the gene matches: 4. The CDR3 has 13 residues. In germline, CDR1 is DFQATT, CDR2 SNEGSKA (reference sequence). The CDR3 is CSARDSNNEKLFF. CDR3 nucleotide sequence: TGCAGTGCTCGGGACAGCAATAATGAAAAACTGTTTTTT.

This clonotype was seen at least ten times. This chain links TRBV24-1 with TRBJ2-1; either TRBD1 or TRBD2 may supply D (5 bases each). The CDR3 consists of 17 residues. Germline V gene sequence: CDR1 KGHDR, CDR2 SFDVKD. Trimming removed 2 bases at V and 7 bases at J, with 20 bases between. DNA for the CDR3: TGTGCCACCAGTGATTCCGGGACCAGAACCTTTGGAAATGAGCAGTTCTTC. Translating it yields CATSDSGTRTFGNEQFF.

This sequence joins TRBV20-1 and TRBJ2-1, with D unresolved. Germline V gives CDR1 DFQATT, CDR2 SNEGSKA (reference sequence). The CDR3 loop spans 16 amino acids. The ends were cut back, 0 bases at V and 7 bases at J, with 19 bases in the middle. This CDR3 is CSARDLVQTGTNEQFF. The CDR3, as DNA: TGCAGTGCTAGAGATCTTGTACAGACCGGAACGAATGAGCAGTTCTTC.

This clonotype was seen ten or more times. The J gene is TRBJ2-1, the V gene TRBV7-6, with 9 bases identical to TRBD2. The CDR3 sequence is 15 residues long. J lost 4 bases, V lost 2 bases, and 3 bases had no gene match. The germline gives CDR1 SGHVS, CDR2 FNYEAQ. The CDR3 sequence is CASSLSGGPYNEQFF. As DNA, the CDR3 is TGTGCCAGCAGCTTAAGCGGGGGGCCTTACAATGAGCAGTTCTTC.

This clonotype has ten or more counts. The V and J genes are TRBV10-3 and TRBJ2-3; 9 bases fit TRBD2. This CDR3 is 15 amino acids long. CDR1 and CDR2 (germline): ENHRY, SYGVKD. V dropped 3 bases and J dropped 3; count of bases not matched to a gene: 4. This chain's CDR3 is CAISDGAGGTDTQYF. CDR3 sequence (DNA): TGTGCCATCAGTGACGGAGCGGGAGGAACAGATACGCAGTATTTT.

This clonotype occurred many times. The chain uses TRBV28 and TRBJ2-3; the match to TRBD1 covers 8 bases. V trimming: 8 bases; J trimming: 2 bases; junction bases outside the gene matches: 9. Germline CDR1 is MDHEN and CDR2 is SYDVKM. This CDR3 contains 15 residues. This chain's CDR3 is CASAHGTGDTDTQYF. The CDR3 bases are TGTGCCAGCGCTCATGGGACAGGAGACACAGATACGCAGTATTTT.

A remark on this clonotype: This could be a read error, since a much larger clone is one nucleotide away. This rearrangement joins TRBV5-6 to TRBJ2-7, with D possibly being TRBD2 (6 bases). The V gene lost 4 bases and the J gene lost 3 bases, with 14 bases spanning the gap. The germline V gene encodes CDR1 SGHDT and CDR2 YYEEEE. CDR3 length: 14 amino acids. CDR3 nucleotides: TGTGCCAGCAGCCGCGGGAAGGTGATCTACGAGCAGTACTTC. Encoded protein: CASSRGKVIYEQYF. The whole variable domain, remainder taken from reference TRBV5-6 and TRBJ2-7, is DAGVTQSPTHLIKTRGQQVTLRCSPKSGHDTVSWYQQALGQGPQFIFQYYEEEERQRGNFPDRFSGHQFPNYSSELNVNALLLGDSALYLCASSRGKVIYEQYFGPGTRLTVT.

This clonotype has a count of ten or more. V and J are TRBV28 and TRBJ1-3; TRBD1 matches 8 bases. After removal of 3 bases from V and 4 bases from J, the junction contained 2 bases not matched to a gene. Germline loops: CDR1 MDHEN, CDR2 SYDVKM. The CDR3 consists of 14 residues. CDR3 sequence (DNA): TGTGCCAGCAGTTTCAGGGGGCTCGGAAACACCATATATTTT. Residues: CASSFRGLGNTIYF.

This clonotype has at least ten counts. This chain links TRBV5-5 with TRBJ2-3; D unresolved. CDR1 is SGHKS, CDR2 YYEKEE, per germline (reference sequence). Trimming shortened V by 2 bases and J by 4 bases, and 2 bases separated the two germline ends. The CDR3 sequence is 11 residues long. CDR3: CASSFADTQYF. Written as DNA, the CDR3 is TGTGCCAGCAGCTTCGCAGATACGCAGTATTTT.

This sequence joins TRBV20-1 and TRBJ2-7, with TRBD2 matching 9 bases. Germline assignment: CDR1 DFQATT and CDR2 SNEGSKA (reference sequence). V dropped 1 base and J dropped 5; count of bases not matched to a gene: 9. The CDR3 is 15 amino acids. The CDR3 DNA sequence: TGCAGTGCTAGAGTGCGGCTAGCGGGACTCGACGAGCAGTACTTC. Translated, it gives CSARVRLAGLDEQYF.

Points on this clonotype: A much larger clone sits a single nucleotide away, making a read error possible. CDR3 region: CASSGQGGQHQHF. The CDR3 DNA reads TGTGCCAGCAGTGGACAGGGCGGTCAGCACCAGCATTTT. This chain connects TRBV27 to TRBJ1-5; 8 positions match TRBD1. Looked up from germline, CDR1 is MNHEY and CDR2 is SMNVEV (reference sequence). The CDR3 spans 13 residues.

This clonotype was recorded many times. The chain couples TRBV5-1 to TRBJ2-1, with D perhaps TRBD2 (6 bases). Trimming shortened V by 0 bases and J by 0 bases, and 13 bases separated the two germline ends. This CDR3 region has 17 residues. Per the germline V gene, CDR1 is SGHRS and CDR2 is YFSETQ. The CDR3: CASSLGRGASSYNEQFF. CDR3 nucleotides: TGCGCCAGCAGCTTGGGGAGGGGAGCTAGCTCCTACAATGAGCAGTTCTTC.

This clonotype showed up many times. The CDR3 sequence is CASSTGGVREQFF. DNA of the CDR3: TGCGCCAGCAGTACGGGAGGGGTAAGGGAGCAGTTCTTC. The rearrangement joins TRBV5-1 to TRBJ2-1; 8 bases are a match to TRBD2. The CDR3 loop spans 13 amino acids. J was trimmed by 10 bases and V by 5 bases; bases with no gene match: 8. The germline V gene encodes CDR1 SGHRS and CDR2 YFSETQ.

This clonotype was seen ten or more times. The chain recombines TRBV20-1 with TRBJ2-5; TRBD2 matches 11 bases. This CDR3 comprises 16 residues. Germline CDR1 and CDR2: DFQATT and SNEGSKA (reference sequence). The trim removed 1 base at V and 2 bases at J, leaving 6 bases unmatched. CDR3 region: CSARGSSGRAQETQYF. CDR3 in DNA: TGCAGTGCTAGAGGTAGTAGCGGGAGGGCTCAAGAGACCCAGTACTTC.

This clonotype was detected ten times or more. The rearrangement joins TRBV7-2 to TRBJ2-5, with D possibly TRBD2 on 6 matching bases. V was clipped by 4 bases and J by 0 bases, with 9 bases between them. The germline gives CDR1 SGHTA, CDR2 FQGNSA. The CDR3 is made up of 14 amino acids. The CDR3 loop is CASSYGGYQETQYF. The CDR3 coding sequence is TGTGCCAGCAGCTATGGGGGGTACCAAGAGACCCAGTACTTC.

This clonotype was observed a few times. The rearrangement links TRBV20-1 to TRBJ1-1; no definite D call. CDR3 length: 12 amino acids. Trimming pared 3 bases from V and 4 bases from J, leaving 9 bases between. Germline V gene data show CDR1 as DFQATT and CDR2 as SNEGSKA (reference sequence). In DNA form, the CDR3 reads TGCAGTGCTAGTGCTCAGGTCACTGAAGCTTTCTTT. Protein product: CSASAQVTEAFF.

This clonotype was counted a few times. This chain joins TRBV20-1 and TRBJ1-2; a weak D match, TRBD1 (5 bases). Germline V gene lookup returns CDR1 DFQATT and CDR2 SNEGSKA (reference sequence). V was clipped by 5 bases and J by 6 bases, with 16 bases between them. The CDR3 is made up of 13 amino acids. The CDR3 protein is CSAVQDSLHGYTF. CDR3 sequence (DNA): TGCAGTGCTGTACAGGATTCCCTCCATGGCTACACCTTC.

This clonotype was seen ten or more times. The chain recombines TRBV29-1 with TRBJ2-5, with 10 bases identical to TRBD2. This CDR3 region has 14 residues. Germline V gene data show CDR1 as SQVTM and CDR2 as ANQGSEA. J was trimmed by 5 bases and V by 7 bases; bases with no gene match: 10. The CDR3 nucleotides read TGCAGCGCCGAGCGGGGGGGGCTGCCGGAGACCCAGTACTTC. Encoded protein: CSAERGGLPETQYF.

This clonotype was detected many times. The genes are TRBV4-1 and TRBJ2-5, with 7 bases fitting TRBD1. Per the germline V gene, CDR1 is MGHRA and CDR2 is YSYEKL. Trimming cost V 2 bases and J 5 bases; bases outside gene matches: 5. CDR3 length equals 14 residues. CDR3 DNA: TGCGCCAGCAGCCAAACGACAGGGACCGAGACCCAGTACTTC. This codes for CASSQTTGTETQYF.

This clonotype has at least ten counts. This chain joins TRBV5-1 and TRBJ1-6, with 8 bases matching TRBD1. Germline V gives CDR1 SGHRS, CDR2 YFSETQ. The CDR3 length is 18 residues. J was trimmed by 8 bases and V by 2 bases; bases with no gene match: 15. CDR3 bases: TGCGCCAGCAGCTTCAGGGGGCTTGAAGGACGGGTCCATTCACCCCTCCACTTT. Its protein is CASSFRGLEGRVHSPLHF.